This entry lists 16 T cell receptor beta chains sequenced from one sample in a study of T cell clusters in autoimmune cytopenias. TRB rearrangements were amplified by touch-down multiplex PCR with mixed TRB-A/B primers. Using the multiplex PCR reads, TCRdb records one entry per CDR3 protein without DNA. Here the sample table reports nearly 9,000 distinct CDR3 sequences. TRB was amplified from 250 ng of peripheral blood genomic DNA per sample. Sequenced input: peripheral blood. These receptors were collected from a human donor with an autoimmune cytopenia or autoimmune hepatitis (not recorded which).

This chain links TRBV28 with TRBJ2-7; TCRdb's D call of TRBD1 is untestable without DNA. Germline assignment: CDR1 MDHEN and CDR2 SYDVKM. This CDR3 region has 13 residues. This chain's CDR3 is CASTGIDRYEQYF.

This clonotype ranks as medium-sized in terms of frequency. The genes are TRBV15 and TRBJ2-5; TCRdb lists TRBD1, though no DNA is available to test this call. The CDR3 sequence is 14 residues long. Germline V gene lookup returns CDR1 LNHNV and CDR2 YYDKDF (reference sequence). CDR3 region: CATSEQGGWETQYF.

The chain is built from TRBV11-1 and TRBJ2-7; TCRdb names TRBD2, which stays unverified in the absence of DNA. The CDR3 has 16 amino acids. The germline V gene has CDR1 SGHAT and CDR2 FQDESV (reference sequence). CDR3 in amino acids: CASSLGGTSSSYEQYF.

This clonotype registers medium-sized by frequency. The V call is TRBV6-1, the J call TRBJ2-5. The CDR3 totals 15 residues. Germline V CDR1 and CDR2: MNHNS, SASEGT. The CDR3 reads CASSEGWGIQETQYF.

V usage is TRBV20-1 and J usage is TRBJ1-1; the TCRdb call, TRBD1, lacks DNA for checking. CDR1 is DFQATT and CDR2 is SNEGSKA in the germline V gene (reference sequence). The CDR3 is made up of 13 amino acids. CDR3 sequence: CSAPGAVNTEAFF.

The chain joins TRBV6-5 to TRBJ2-7; TCRdb designates TRBD2, a call that cannot be tested without DNA. Germline CDR1 MNHEY, CDR2 SVGAGI. This CDR3 contains 15 residues. CDR3 protein: CASSEGLAGTYEQYF.

The rearrangement uses TRBV7-9 and TRBJ2-1. Germline V gives CDR1 SEHNR, CDR2 FQNEAQ (reference sequence). CDR3 length equals 12 residues. The CDR3 sequence is CASSPPHNEQFF.

This chain connects TRBV7-9 to TRBJ2-1; checking the TCRdb D call of TRBD2 is not possible without DNA. CDR3 length equals 16 residues. CDR1 SEHNR and CDR2 FQNEAQ come from the germline V gene (reference sequence). The CDR3 protein is CASSWGSGRASNEQFF.

This clonotype is identified as medium-sized (0.01 to 0.1%) from frequency. The chain links TRBV19 to TRBJ2-1. Per the germline V gene, CDR1 is LNHDA and CDR2 is SQIVND (reference sequence). The CDR3 totals 14 residues. CDR3: CASSSGTPYNEQFF.

Measured by frequency, this clonotype is medium-sized (0.01 to 0.1%). J is TRBJ2-6 and V is TRBV30. This CDR3 region has 17 residues. CDR1 is GTSNPN and CDR2 is SVGIG in the germline V gene (reference sequence). CDR3 residues: CAWSVRVTSSGANVLTF.

This chain connects TRBV19 to TRBJ1-1. The germline gives CDR1 LNHDA, CDR2 SQIVND (reference sequence). CDR3 length: 13 residues. The CDR3 spells CASSSGEEAEAFF.

Its frequency marks this clonotype as medium-sized (0.01 to 0.1%). The chain uses TRBV6-5 and TRBJ1-1; the TCRdb D gene call, TRBD1, has no DNA to confirm it. This CDR3 has 15 amino acids. CDR1 and CDR2 from the germline V gene are MNHEY and SVGAGI. The CDR3 spells CASSYSRSGDTEAFF.

This chain connects TRBV6-2 or TRBV6-3 to TRBJ2-3; with no DNA, the TCRdb D assignment of TRBD2 cannot be verified. The CDR3 loop spans 16 amino acids. From germline, CDR1 is MNHEY and CDR2 SVGEGT. The chain's CDR3 is CASSFSGRAGIDTQYF.

V and J are TRBV15 and TRBJ1-2; as DNA is missing, the TRBD1 call by TCRdb cannot be tested. From germline, CDR1 is LNHNV and CDR2 YYDKDF (reference sequence). The CDR3 spans 16 residues. CDR3 amino acids: CATSDPRGQAAFGYTF.

This chain uses TRBV6-5 with TRBJ2-3; TCRdb outputs TRBD1, but without DNA this stays unchecked. CDR1 is MNHEY, CDR2 SVGAGI, per germline. The CDR3 has 14 residues. The CDR3 loop is CASSLSTGSDTQYF.

This clonotype shows up as medium-sized by frequency. The V gene is TRBV12-3 or TRBV12-4, the J gene TRBJ2-5; TCRdb gives TRBD2 as the D gene, but with no DNA this cannot be confirmed. This CDR3 contains 13 residues. The CDR3 region is CASSPSRKETQYF.